One sample yielded the 30 T cell receptor beta chains listed below, sequenced in a study of shared clonotypes between healthy human individuals. TCRdb's copy holds only in-frame clones and misses some; the assay was immunoSEQ multiplex PCR. Of roughly 2.5 million clones listed, over 85% are singletons. The sample consisted of naive CD4+ T cells sorted from blood. Subset meaning: CD45RA+ positively selected. The receptors were gathered from a man aged 18 to 29 in good health.

This chain links TRBV4-2 with TRBJ2-3; the D is unclear. The germline CDR1 and CDR2 sequences are LGHNA and YNFKEQ. V lost 1 base and J 2 bases, leaving 4 bases between the germline ends. CDR3 length: 13 amino acids. Here the CDR3 reads CASSQVLTDTQYF. In nucleotides, the CDR3 is TGTGCCAGCAGCCAAGTTCTCACAGATACGCAGTATTTT.

The rearrangement links TRBV19 to TRBJ2-3; D possibly corresponds to TRBD1 (5 bases). The CDR3 length is 15 residues. From germline, CDR1 is LNHDA and CDR2 SQIVND (reference sequence). V lost 10 bases and J lost 1, with 18 bases in between. The CDR3 DNA reads as TGTGCCACCCAGGGTAGGGTCCTTGGCACAGATACGCAGTATTTT. Its translation is CATQGRVLGTDTQYF.

Note on this clone: Different DNA sequences within this sample yield the same CDR3. The V call is TRBV11-2, the J call TRBJ2-7; TRBD1 matches 9 bases. The CDR3 loop spans 15 amino acids. CDR1 and CDR2 from the germline V gene are SGHAT and FQNNGV. V shed 3 bases, J shed 1 base, and the junction held 4 bases outside the gene matches. The CDR3 region has the DNA TGTGCCAGCAGCTTTTCTGGGACAGGGTCCTACGAGCAGTACTTC. It encodes CASSFSGTGSYEQYF.

The table lists this clone with a few counts. The sample contains more than one DNA sequence encoding this CDR3. Here the CDR3 reads CAWSRETQYF. CDR3 nucleotide sequence: TGTGCCTGGAGTAGAGAGACCCAGTACTTC. The chain has TRBV30 and TRBJ2-5; D unresolved. V was clipped by 2 bases and J by 4 bases, with 2 bases between them. The CDR3 totals 10 residues. Germline CDR1 GTSNPN, CDR2 SVGIG (reference sequence).

The gene calls are TRBV27 and TRBJ2-3, with 9 nucleotides matching TRBD1. Germline V gene sequence: CDR1 MNHEY, CDR2 SMNVEV (reference sequence). The CDR3 contains 17 residues. V shed 5 bases and J 6 bases; nucleotides not matched to a gene: 15. The CDR3: CASSPRTTGGVGDTQYF. In DNA form, the CDR3 reads TGTGCCAGCAGTCCACGGACAACAGGGGGCGTCGGGGATACGCAGTATTTT.

The chain combines TRBV11-2 with TRBJ2-3; possible D gene TRBD2, 6 bases. The CDR3 extends over 14 amino acids. Germline loops: CDR1 SGHAT, CDR2 FQNNGV. V lost 5 bases, J lost 3 bases, and 12 bases lay in between. CDR3 DNA sequence: TGTGCCAGCAGCCCCCGGAGGGGAACAGATACGCAGTATTTT. Amino acid sequence: CASSPRRGTDTQYF.

The V and J genes are TRBV6-1 and TRBJ2-5, with D uncertain. Deletions cut 2 bases from V and 1 base from J, with 8 bases between. The CDR3 is 14 amino acids. Germline V lookup: CDR1 MNHNS, CDR2 SASEGT. The CDR3 DNA follows: TGTGCCAGCAGTGAATCGGCAGCCCAAGAGACCCAGTACTTC. Residues: CASSESAAQETQYF.

About this clone: At one of its ends the junction is not consistent with the germline gene, which may arise from a read error. This chain connects TRBV2 to TRBJ2-5; 7 nucleotides match TRBD2. The CDR3 runs 12 residues. The germline CDR1 and CDR2 sequences are SNHLY and FYNNEI. CDR3 sequence: CAISRGEETQYF. Written as DNA, the CDR3 is TGTGCCATCAGTCGGGGGGAAGAGACCCAGTACTTC.

The chain couples TRBV5-1 to TRBJ2-1, with 7 bases fitting TRBD1. CDR1 and CDR2 from the germline V gene are SGHRS and YFSETQ. CDR3 length equals 14 residues. With 6 bases clipped from V and 6 bases from J, the junction kept 9 bases outside the gene matches. The CDR3 region is CASKTGEVGNEQFF. In DNA, the CDR3 is TGCGCCAGCAAAACAGGGGAAGTGGGCAATGAGCAGTTCTTC.

To note about this clone: The sample holds other DNA sequences that translate to the same CDR3. The chain employs TRBV10-1 and TRBJ2-7, with D perhaps TRBD1 (5 bases). Trimming removed 4 bases from V and 6 bases from J, with 10 bases in between. The CDR3 covers 12 residues. CDR1 and CDR2 from the germline V gene are WNHNN and SYGVQD (reference sequence). The CDR3 is CASSGQGSEQYF. The DNA of the CDR3 is TGCGCCAGCAGTGGGCAGGGATCCGAGCAGTACTTC.

Turning to this clone: Different DNA sequences within this sample yield the same CDR3. This rearrangement joins TRBV9 to TRBJ1-2; unclear D gene. Deletions cut 0 bases from V and 4 bases from J, with 7 bases between. The germline V gene has CDR1 SGDLS and CDR2 YYNGEE. This CDR3 spans 13 amino acids. In nucleotides, the CDR3 is TGTGCCAGCAGCGTAGGTCAAACCTATGGCTACACCTTC. Protein product: CASSVGQTYGYTF.

This chain links TRBV5-3 with TRBJ2-3, with D perhaps TRBD1 (7 bases). TRBV5-3 is classed as an ORF, of uncertain function. CDR3 length equals 16 residues. The V end was cut by 9 bases, the J end by 2 bases, with 22 bases between. CDR3 sequence (DNA): TGTGCCAAACCCCAGGGGGGCTTAGCGTTCACAGATACGCAGTATTTT. Translation: CAKPQGGLAFTDTQYF.

The rearrangement links TRBV13 to TRBJ2-3; 7 nucleotides align to TRBD2. Losses at the gene ends were 5 bases for V and 1 base for J; bases not matched to a gene: 9. Germline V CDR1 and CDR2: PRHDT, FYEKMQ (reference sequence). This CDR3 is 16 amino acids long. The CDR3 reads CASSQGRLAGTDTQYF. CDR3 nucleotide sequence: TGTGCCAGCAGCCAAGGGCGGCTAGCGGGCACAGATACGCAGTATTTT.

The chain links TRBV4-3 to TRBJ2-7, with a weak D call TRBD1 (5 bases). There are 14 residues in the CDR3. V shed 4 bases and J shed 0 bases, with 10 bases lying between them. Germline assignment: CDR1 LGHNA and CDR2 YSLEER. The CDR3 loop reads CASSLGQPSYEQYF. The CDR3 DNA reads TGCGCCAGCAGCCTAGGACAACCCTCCTACGAGCAGTACTTC.

This chain joins TRBV5-6 and TRBJ1-1, with 8 nucleotides matching TRBD1. Trimming took 6 bases from V and 6 from J; bases not matched to a gene: 13. The CDR3 loop spans 15 amino acids. Germline V lookup: CDR1 SGHDT, CDR2 YYEEEE. CDR3 protein: CASISQDRDGPEAFF. The CDR3 nucleotides read TGTGCCAGCATCAGTCAGGACAGGGATGGCCCTGAAGCTTTCTTT.

This clone was recorded once. V and J are TRBV6-5 and TRBJ1-1; D call uncertain. Germline V CDR1 and CDR2: MNHEY, SVGAGI. The CDR3 runs 14 residues. V was clipped by 6 bases and J by 3 bases, with 14 bases between them. The CDR3 DNA reads TGTGCCAGCAGCCGAGGGCGCGGGGACACTGAAGCTTTCTTT. This encodes CASSRGRGDTEAFF.

The J gene is TRBJ2-5, the V gene TRBV27; TRBD1 or TRBD2 may be the D gene (5 bases each). Germline loops: CDR1 MNHEY, CDR2 SMNVEV (reference sequence). V was clipped by 8 bases and J by 7 bases, with 26 bases between them. The CDR3 sequence is 16 residues long. This CDR3 reads CASGNTPGRWDGTQYF. CDR3 DNA: TGTGCCAGCGGTAATACTCCGGGACGTTGGGACGGGACCCAGTACTTC.

The gene calls are TRBV30 and TRBJ2-3; D is possibly TRBD1 or TRBD2 (5 bases each). The CDR3 length is 11 residues. CDR1 and CDR2 from the germline V gene are GTSNPN and SVGIG (reference sequence). The ends were cut back, 3 bases at V and 6 bases at J, with 7 bases in the middle. CDR3 DNA sequence: TGTGCCTGGAGGGGGGTCGATACGCAGTATTTT. It translates to CAWRGVDTQYF.

This clone was picked up a small number of times. V gene TRBV20-1 combines with J gene TRBJ1-1; D remains unclear. The germline V gene has CDR1 DFQATT and CDR2 SNEGSKA (reference sequence). Trimming left V 7 bases short and J 6 bases short, with 12 bases between. The CDR3 sequence is 11 residues long. The CDR3, as DNA: TGCAGTGTACCCCTCGTCGCTGAAGCTTTCTTT. It is translated as CSVPLVAEAFF.

This chain links TRBV5-1 with TRBJ1-3; tentative D call: TRBD1 (6 bases). V lost 4 bases and J lost 0, with 17 bases in between. The germline V gene encodes CDR1 SGHRS and CDR2 YFSETQ. The CDR3 loop spans 17 amino acids. The CDR3 DNA sequence: TGCGCCAGCAGCCCGTCTATGACAGGATTCTCTGGAAACACCATATATTTT. Its protein product is CASSPSMTGFSGNTIYF.

The chain couples TRBV19 to TRBJ2-2, with a weak D call TRBD2 (6 bases). V was pared by 6 bases and J by 2 bases, with 19 bases between. Germline assignment: CDR1 LNHDA and CDR2 SQIVND (reference sequence). CDR3 length equals 17 residues. This CDR3 is CASRDGTSKKNTGELFF. CDR3 in DNA: TGTGCCAGTAGGGACGGGACTTCTAAAAAAAACACCGGGGAGCTGTTTTTT.

This chain joins TRBV5-4 and TRBJ2-3; no definite D call. The V gene's germline CDR1 is SGHNT and CDR2 YYREEE (reference sequence). CDR3 length: 16 residues. V lost 1 base and J 0 bases, leaving 12 bases between the germline ends. The CDR3 DNA reads as TGTGCCAGCAGCTTGAAGCAAACCACTAGCACAGATACGCAGTATTTT. Translating gives CASSLKQTTSTDTQYF.

The chain links TRBV30 to TRBJ1-1, with no clear D. CDR1 and CDR2 from the germline V gene are GTSNPN and SVGIG (reference sequence). V shed 0 bases and J shed 4 bases, with 9 bases lying between them. The CDR3 is 13 amino acids. For the CDR3, the DNA is TGTGCCTGGAGTGTAAATGCGGGCACTGAAGCTTTCTTT. Amino acid sequence: CAWSVNAGTEAFF. Together with reference TRBV30 and TRBJ1-1, the CDR3 gives the full variable domain: SQTIHQWPATLVQPVGSPLSLECTVEGTSNPNLYWYRQAAGRGLQLLFYSVGIGQISSEVPQNLSASRPQDRQFILSSKKLLLSDSGFYLCAWSVNAGTEAFFGQGTRLTVV.

The rearrangement joins TRBV7-2 to TRBJ2-7, with D tentatively TRBD2 (6 bases). The CDR3 consists of 15 residues. Trimming removed 2 bases at V and 2 bases at J, with 13 bases between. Per germline, CDR1 SGHTA and CDR2 FQGNSA. In DNA form, the CDR3 reads TGTGCCAGCAGCTTAATGGGCGGGAACGCCTACGAGCAGTACTTC. Protein sequence: CASSLMGGNAYEQYF.

V is TRBV5-5 and J is TRBJ1-1, with 7 bases matching TRBD1. The CDR3 sequence is 16 residues long. Germline V gene lookup returns CDR1 SGHKS and CDR2 YYEKEE (reference sequence). V lost 4 bases, J lost 9 bases, and 18 bases stayed unmatched. The CDR3 DNA reads TGTGCCAGCAGCCCATCCCCGACAGTTGGGACAGTCCAAGCTTTCTTT. Protein sequence: CASSPSPTVGTVQAFF.

CDR3 DNA sequence: TGTGCCAGCAGTAACTATGGAGCCTCTGGAAACACCATATATTTT. Translating it yields CASSNYGASGNTIYF. J is TRBJ1-3 and V is TRBV7-9; D not resolved. Trimming cost V 6 bases and J 0 bases, with 12 bases left between them. This CDR3 comprises 15 residues. The germline V gene has CDR1 SEHNR and CDR2 FQNEAQ (reference sequence).

The chain links TRBV5-6 to TRBJ1-2; 7 bases are a match to TRBD1. The CDR3 has 13 amino acids. Germline trimming cut 6 bases from V and 3 bases from J; bases unmatched to any gene: 5. Germline lookup yields CDR1 SGHDT and CDR2 YYEEEE. The CDR3, as DNA: TGTGCCAGCACCTACACAGGGGACTATGGCTACACCTTC. Translating it yields CASTYTGDYGYTF.

V usage is TRBV5-6 and J usage is TRBJ1-1; TRBD1 matches 9 bases. V trimming: 2 bases; J trimming: 1 base; junction bases outside the gene matches: 6. CDR1 and CDR2 (germline): SGHDT, YYEEEE. This CDR3 has 16 amino acids. The CDR3 reads CASSFGTGKTNTEAFF. The DNA of the CDR3 is TGTGCCAGCAGCTTCGGGACAGGGAAGACGAACACTGAAGCTTTCTTT.

V and J are TRBV28 and TRBJ1-1; D is possibly TRBD1 (6 bases). The CDR3 covers 12 residues. The germline V gene has CDR1 MDHEN and CDR2 SYDVKM. The chain's CDR3 is CSGGAAGAEAFF. The CDR3 DNA sequence: TGTTCTGGGGGGGCGGCAGGGGCTGAAGCTTTCTTT.

This chain connects TRBV6-5 to TRBJ2-1; D ambiguous. The length of the CDR3 is 12 residues. Germline assignment: CDR1 MNHEY and CDR2 SVGAGI. Trimming left V 5 bases short and J 5 bases short, with 7 bases between. CDR3: CASSTRNNEQFF. The CDR3 DNA reads as TGTGCCAGCAGTACAAGGAACAATGAGCAGTTCTTC.